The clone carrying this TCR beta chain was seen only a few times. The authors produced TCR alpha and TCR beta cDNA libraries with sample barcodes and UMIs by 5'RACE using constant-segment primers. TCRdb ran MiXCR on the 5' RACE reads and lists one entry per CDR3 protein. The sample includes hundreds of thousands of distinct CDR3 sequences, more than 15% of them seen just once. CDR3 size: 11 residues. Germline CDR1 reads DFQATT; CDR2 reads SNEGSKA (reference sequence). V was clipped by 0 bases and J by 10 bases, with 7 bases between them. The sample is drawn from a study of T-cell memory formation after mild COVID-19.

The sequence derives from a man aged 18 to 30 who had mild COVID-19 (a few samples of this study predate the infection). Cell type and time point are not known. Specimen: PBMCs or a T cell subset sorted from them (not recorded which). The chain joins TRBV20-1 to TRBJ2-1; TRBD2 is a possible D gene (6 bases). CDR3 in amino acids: CSARDGGEQFF. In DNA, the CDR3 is TGCAGTGCTAGAGATGGGGGGGAGCAGTTCTTC.